In its sample, the clone carrying this T cell receptor (beta chain) was seen once. What it binds is unknown. This specimen comes from a study of a mutant IDH1 vaccine in newly diagnosed glioma. General study points: The authors found pseudoprogression apparently unrelated to changes in top peripheral T cell clonotypes.

Stated time point: week 35, safety follow-up. Vaccine doses each comprised 300 ug of mutant IDH1 20-mer peptide, with topical imiquimod. Here immunoSEQ multiplex PCR was the method, and the copy in TCRdb shows in-frame clones only, minus some. The profile covers about 42,000 clones, with 83% appearing a single time and roughly 5.5% taken by the ten largest. The V gene lost 3 bases and the J gene lost 1 base, with 20 bases spanning the gap. The germline gives CDR1 SGHRS, CDR2 YFSETQ. The CDR3 is made up of 17 amino acids. The receptor comes from a woman between 50 and 59 years old with glioma. The chain uses TRBV5-1 and TRBJ2-7, with D tentatively TRBD1 or TRBD2 (6 bases each). Sequenced here: PBMCs, sampled from a glioma patient whose treatment included an IDH1 peptide vaccine. CDR3 residues: CASSSGWGAERSYEQYF. The CDR3 nucleotides read TGCGCCAGCAGCTCCGGATGGGGGGCAGAACGATCCTACGAGCAGTACTTC.